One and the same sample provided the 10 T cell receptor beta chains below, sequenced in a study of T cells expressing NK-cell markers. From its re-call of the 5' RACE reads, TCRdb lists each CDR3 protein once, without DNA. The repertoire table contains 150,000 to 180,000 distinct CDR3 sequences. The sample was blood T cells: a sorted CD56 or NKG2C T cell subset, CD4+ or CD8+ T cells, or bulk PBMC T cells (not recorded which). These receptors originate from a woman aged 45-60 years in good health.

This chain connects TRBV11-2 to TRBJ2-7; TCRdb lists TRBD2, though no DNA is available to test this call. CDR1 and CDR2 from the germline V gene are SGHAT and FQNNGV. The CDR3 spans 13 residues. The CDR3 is CASSSSASMGQYF.

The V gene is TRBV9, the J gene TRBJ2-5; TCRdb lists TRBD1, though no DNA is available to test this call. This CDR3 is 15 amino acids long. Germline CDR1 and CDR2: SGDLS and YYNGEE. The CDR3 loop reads CASSVRDWGPETQYF. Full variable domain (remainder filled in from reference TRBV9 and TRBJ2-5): DSGVTQTPKHLITATGQRVTLRCSPRSGDLSVYWYQQSLDQGLQFLIQYYNGEERAKGNILERFSAQQFPDLHSELNLSSLELGDSALYFCASSVRDWGPETQYFGPGTRLLVL.

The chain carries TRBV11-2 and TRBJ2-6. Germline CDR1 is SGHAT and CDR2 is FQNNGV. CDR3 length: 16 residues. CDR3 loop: CASSLVWEPGANVLTF.

CDR3 sequence: CASSTGQGPYEQYF. This rearrangement joins TRBV19 to TRBJ2-7. The CDR3 totals 14 residues. In germline, CDR1 is LNHDA, CDR2 SQIVND (reference sequence). The whole variable domain, remainder taken from reference TRBV19 and TRBJ2-7, is DGGITQSPKYLFRKEGQNVTLSCEQNLNHDAMYWYRQDPGQGLRLIYYSQIVNDFQKGDIAEGYSVSREKKESFPLTVTSAQKNPTAFYLCASSTGQGPYEQYFGPGTRLTVT.

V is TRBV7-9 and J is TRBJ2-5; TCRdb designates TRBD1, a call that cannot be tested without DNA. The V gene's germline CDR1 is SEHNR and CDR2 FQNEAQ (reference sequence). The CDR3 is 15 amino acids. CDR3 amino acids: CASSLIRTGLETQYF.

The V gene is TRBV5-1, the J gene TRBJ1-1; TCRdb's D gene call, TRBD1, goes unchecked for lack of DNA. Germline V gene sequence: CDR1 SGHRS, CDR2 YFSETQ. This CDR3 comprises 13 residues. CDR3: CASSLQGAAEAFF.

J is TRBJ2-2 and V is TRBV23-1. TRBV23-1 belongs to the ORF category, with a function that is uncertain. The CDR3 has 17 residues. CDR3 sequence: CASSQPGGGRTPGSCFF.

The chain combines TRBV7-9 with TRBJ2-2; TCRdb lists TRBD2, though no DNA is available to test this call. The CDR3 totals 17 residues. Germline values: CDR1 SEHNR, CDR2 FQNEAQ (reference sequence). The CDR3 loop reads CASSLSPPQLNPGELFF.

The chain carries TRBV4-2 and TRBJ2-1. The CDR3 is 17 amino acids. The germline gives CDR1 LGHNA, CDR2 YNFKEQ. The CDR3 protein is CASSQVGVSSSYNEQFF.

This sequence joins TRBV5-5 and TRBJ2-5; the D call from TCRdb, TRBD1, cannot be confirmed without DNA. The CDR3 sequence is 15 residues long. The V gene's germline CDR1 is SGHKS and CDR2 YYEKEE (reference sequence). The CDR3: CASSLGDIDQETQYF.